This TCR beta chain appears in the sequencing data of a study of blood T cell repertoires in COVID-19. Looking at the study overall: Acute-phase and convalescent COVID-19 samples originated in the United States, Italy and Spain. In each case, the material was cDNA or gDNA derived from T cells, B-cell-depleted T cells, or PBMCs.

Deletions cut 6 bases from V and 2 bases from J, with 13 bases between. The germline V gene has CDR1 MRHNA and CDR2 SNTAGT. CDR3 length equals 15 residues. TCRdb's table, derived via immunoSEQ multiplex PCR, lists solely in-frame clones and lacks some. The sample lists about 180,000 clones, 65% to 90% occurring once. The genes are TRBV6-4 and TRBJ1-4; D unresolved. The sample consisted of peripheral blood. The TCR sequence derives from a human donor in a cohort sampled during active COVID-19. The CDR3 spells CASRRTGSTNEKLFF. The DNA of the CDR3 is TGTGCCAGCAGGCGGACTGGCAGTACTAATGAAAAACTGTTTTTT.